One and the same sample provided the 30 T cell receptor beta chains below, sequenced in a study of neurological immune-mediated disorders. TCRdb processed the 5' RACE reads anew with MiXCR; each CDR3 protein has one entry. The data hold tens of thousands of distinct CDR3 sequences, with about 4% observed a single time. Source material: PBMCs. Receptors were obtained from a woman aged 45 to 65 with multiple sclerosis.

This clonotype was recorded many times. J is TRBJ1-5 and V is TRBV10-3, with 9 bases that match TRBD1. Per germline, CDR1 ENHRY and CDR2 SYGVKD. V shed 0 bases and J 5 bases; nucleotides not matched to a gene: 5. There are 16 residues in the CDR3. The CDR3 nucleotides read TGTGCCATCAGTGAGTCCAGACAGGGGGAGGATCAGCCCCAGCATTTT. Translated, it gives CAISESRQGEDQPQHF.

This clonotype was counted ten times or more. The rearrangement uses TRBV3-1 and TRBJ2-5; maybe TRBD1 (7 bases). V was pared by 4 bases and J by 2 bases, with 14 bases between. Germline loops: CDR1 LGHDT, CDR2 YNNKEL (reference sequence). The CDR3 has 15 residues. The chain's CDR3 is CASSRGTDLQETQYF. CDR3 sequence (DNA): TGTGCCAGCAGCCGCGGGACAGACCTACAAGAGACCCAGTACTTC.

This clonotype was seen many times. CDR3 nucleotide sequence: TGTGCCAGCAACCGGGAGGGTAGCCCCTCTGGGATTTTTTTT. It codes for CASNREGSPSGIFF. The rearrangement joins TRBV21-1 to TRBJ1-4. TRBV21-1 is annotated as a pseudogene. The CDR3 has 14 amino acids.

This clonotype was seen many times. The DNA of the CDR3 is TGTGCCAGCAGCCGACCTCACGACAGGCGGCCTGAAGCTTTCTTT. Its protein is CASSRPHDRRPEAFF. This chain links TRBV3-1 with TRBJ1-1, with D possibly TRBD1 on 6 matching bases. V was pared by 4 bases and J by 6 bases, with 18 bases between. Germline CDR1 reads LGHDT; CDR2 reads YNNKEL (reference sequence). The CDR3 extends over 15 amino acids. Full variable domain (missing parts from reference TRBV3-1 and TRBJ1-1): DTAVSQTPKYLVTQMGNDKSIKCEQNLGHDTMYWYKQDSKKFLKIMFSYNNKELIINETVPNRFSPKSPDKAHLNLHINSLELGDSAVYFCASSRPHDRRPEAFFGQGTRLTVV.

The gene calls are TRBV7-2 and TRBJ1-5; 11 nucleotides align to TRBD1. V lost 5 bases and J lost 6; bases outside the gene matches: 9. From germline, CDR1 is SGHTA and CDR2 FQGNSA. The CDR3 is 16 amino acids. CDR3 loop: CASSPGQGAAGQPQHF. CDR3 nucleotides: TGTGCCAGCAGCCCAGGACAGGGGGCGGCTGGTCAGCCCCAGCATTTT. The complete variable domain, with remaining parts taken from reference TRBV7-2 and TRBJ1-5, reads GAGVSQSPSNKVTEKGKDVELRCDPISGHTALYWYRQSLGQGLEFLIYFQGNSAPDKSGLPSDRFSAERTGGSVSTLTIQRTQQEDSAVYLCASSPGQGAAGQPQHFGDGTRLSIL.

The CDR3 sequence is CASSFTGGMYEQYF. The CDR3 bases are TGTGCCAGCAGCTTTACAGGGGGCATGTACGAGCAGTACTTC. The chain has TRBV7-2 and TRBJ2-7, with TRBD1 matching over 9 bases. Trimming at V came to 3 bases and at J to 4 bases, leaving 4 bases not matched to a gene. This CDR3 comprises 14 residues. Germline V gene data show CDR1 as SGHTA and CDR2 as FQGNSA.

The sample holds many counts of this clonotype. The rearrangement uses TRBV3-1 and TRBJ2-5; tentative D call: TRBD2 (5 bases). CDR1 and CDR2 from the germline V gene are LGHDT and YNNKEL (reference sequence). This CDR3 is 13 amino acids long. V lost 4 bases and J 7 bases, leaving 13 bases between the germline ends. CDR3 bases: TGTGCCAGCAGCCCAATTGAGGGTGTGACCCAGTACTTC. It codes for CASSPIEGVTQYF.

This clonotype was seen repeatedly, ten times or more. This chain connects TRBV12-3 or TRBV12-4 to TRBJ1-4; maybe TRBD1 (5 bases). V lost 5 bases, J lost 0 bases, and 13 bases lay in between. The CDR3 runs 16 residues. CDR3: CASSRPVQATNEKLFF. The CDR3 DNA reads TGTGCCAGCAGTCGACCAGTACAGGCAACTAATGAAAAACTGTTTTTT.

This clonotype was seen a few times. Sequence at one end of the junction differs from germline and may be a read error. V and J are TRBV29-1 and TRBJ1-5; D gene unclear. This CDR3 has 13 amino acids. From germline, CDR1 is SQVTM and CDR2 ANQGSEA. Here the CDR3 DNA reads TGCAGCGTTGGGGAGAATAGCAATCAGCCCCAGAATTTT. Its protein product is CSVGENSNQPQNF.

This clonotype was observed many times. The rearrangement links TRBV20-1 to TRBJ2-3; D perhaps matches TRBD2 (6 bases). The CDR3 consists of 15 residues. Germline V gene sequence: CDR1 DFQATT, CDR2 SNEGSKA (reference sequence). Between the trimmed V and J ends, which lost 1 base and 4 bases, there was a span of 15 bases. For the CDR3, the DNA is TGCAGTGCTAGAGTCCGGGGGAGTAGGTCAGATACGCAGTATTTT. Protein product: CSARVRGSRSDTQYF.

This clonotype counts as medium-sized (0.01 to 0.1%). The CDR3 DNA sequence: TGTGCCAGCAGTTTCGATGGGGAGCAGTACTTC. Its translation: CASSFDGEQYF. This rearrangement joins TRBV12-3 or TRBV12-4 to TRBJ2-7; D not certain. The V end lost 3 bases, the J end lost 7 bases, and 7 bases lay between the germline ends. CDR3 length: 11 residues.

This clonotype was seen repeatedly, ten times or more. The chain has TRBV12-3 or TRBV12-4 and TRBJ1-3; weak D call: TRBD1 (6 bases). V lost 1 base and J lost 6, with 7 bases in between. CDR3 size: 13 residues. The CDR3 nucleotides are TGTGCCAGCAGTTTAGGGACAGAAAACACCATATATTTT. Protein sequence: CASSLGTENTIYF.

This clonotype was counted many times. This rearrangement joins TRBV12-3 or TRBV12-4 to TRBJ1-2; D uncertain. Trimming took 4 bases from V and 2 from J, leaving 14 bases between them. The CDR3 has 15 residues. The CDR3 DNA reads as TGTGCCAGCAGTTCCCGATATGGGAGCAACTATGGCTACACCTTC. Translating it yields CASSSRYGSNYGYTF.

At least ten counts were recorded for this clonotype. The genes are TRBV4-2 and TRBJ2-7, with a possible D match to TRBD1 (6 bases). The V gene's germline CDR1 is LGHNA and CDR2 YNFKEQ. The V gene lost 4 bases and the J gene lost 0 bases, with 13 bases spanning the gap. The CDR3 runs to 15 residues. The CDR3 nucleotides are TGTGCCAGCAGCCCCGGGACAACCTACTCCTACGAGCAGTACTTC. It is translated as CASSPGTTYSYEQYF.

Ten or more counts support this clonotype. V usage is TRBV7-2 and J usage is TRBJ2-3, with unresolved D. Germline assignment: CDR1 SGHTA and CDR2 FQGNSA. The CDR3 totals 13 residues. Trimming cost V 5 bases and J 4 bases, with 10 bases left between them. The CDR3 coding sequence is TGTGCCAGCAGCGCTACTCCGGCAGATACGCAGTATTTT. Its protein product is CASSATPADTQYF.

This clonotype was seen at least ten times. The CDR3, as DNA: TGTGCCAGCAGTTTTAATGGGTTTAATCAGCCCCAGCATTTT. Amino acids: CASSFNGFNQPQHF. The chain combines TRBV12-3 or TRBV12-4 with TRBJ1-5; D gene unclear. The V end lost 3 bases, the J end lost 4 bases, and 10 bases lay between the germline ends. The CDR3 has 14 residues.

This clonotype was recorded at least ten times. The CDR3 here is CSARAKGASGPYTDTQYF. The CDR3 nucleotides are TGCAGTGCTAGGGCCAAAGGGGCTAGCGGGCCTTACACAGATACGCAGTATTTT. The chain is built from TRBV20-1 and TRBJ2-3, with 8 positions matching TRBD2. J was trimmed by 2 bases and V by 3 bases; bases with no gene match: 16. CDR3 length: 18 residues. CDR1 and CDR2 (germline): DFQATT, SNEGSKA (reference sequence).

The sample holds many counts of this clonotype. The rearrangement links TRBV3-1 to TRBJ2-2, with TRBD1 matching 8 bases. Trimming removed 4 bases from V and 5 bases from J; junction bases left unmatched: 6. Germline V gene lookup returns CDR1 LGHDT and CDR2 YNNKEL (reference sequence). The CDR3 runs 15 residues. Here the CDR3 DNA reads TGTGCCAGCAGCCTGACGGGGACAGGTACCGGGGAGCTGTTTTTT. As protein: CASSLTGTGTGELFF.

This clonotype was detected ten times or more. The chain carries TRBV28 and TRBJ1-1; 7 nucleotides agree with TRBD1. J gave up 6 bases and V 3 bases, and 4 bases lay outside the gene matches. Germline CDR1 MDHEN, CDR2 SYDVKM. The CDR3 spans 13 residues. CDR3 sequence: CASSLTGSPEAFF. CDR3 nucleotides: TGTGCCAGCAGTTTGACAGGGAGCCCTGAAGCTTTCTTT.

This clonotype was counted ten times or more. The chain employs TRBV5-5 and TRBJ2-7; no clear D gene. The germline gives CDR1 SGHKS, CDR2 YYEKEE (reference sequence). The CDR3 sequence is 14 residues long. Trimming stripped 2 bases from V and 3 bases from J, with 12 bases between. CDR3 coding DNA: TGTGCCAGCAGCTTCGGCGTCTCGAACTACGAGCAGTACTTC. It translates to CASSFGVSNYEQYF.

This clonotype has a count of ten or more. V and J are TRBV7-9 and TRBJ1-4, with 8 nucleotides matching TRBD1. With 6 bases clipped from V and 7 bases from J, the junction kept 7 bases outside the gene matches. The CDR3 contains 14 residues. CDR1 and CDR2 (germline): SEHNR, FQNEAQ (reference sequence). The CDR3 DNA sequence: TGTGCCAGCAGTTCCCGGACAGGGTTTGAAAAACTGTTTTTT. This gives the protein CASSSRTGFEKLFF. Using reference TRBV7-9 and TRBJ1-4 for the parts outside the CDR3, the full variable domain is DTGVSQNPRHKITKRGQNVTFRCDPISEHNRLYWYRQTLGQGPEFLTYFQNEAQLEKSRLLSDRFSAERPKGSFSTLEIQRTEQGDSAMYLCASSSRTGFEKLFFGSGTQLSVL.

This clonotype appeared many times. The chain recombines TRBV7-8 with TRBJ2-7, with 8 bases matching TRBD2. Germline V gene data show CDR1 as SGHVS and CDR2 as FQNEAQ. Trimming cost V 1 base and J 4 bases; bases outside gene matches: 6. The CDR3 loop spans 15 amino acids. In nucleotides, the CDR3 is TGTGCCAGCAGCTTAGGGAGCGGGAGTGCGTACGAGCAGTACTTC. Its protein is CASSLGSGSAYEQYF.

This clonotype appeared many times. The V call is TRBV5-4, the J call TRBJ1-5; D perhaps matches TRBD1 (5 bases). Germline V CDR1 and CDR2: SGHNT, YYREEE (reference sequence). The CDR3 spans 13 residues. The V and J ends lost 5 bases and 10 bases respectively, with 16 bases between them. CDR3 region: CASRAGTAGPQHF. Written as DNA, the CDR3 is TGTGCCAGCAGGGCCGGGACGGCAGGCCCCCAGCATTTT. Drawing the rest from reference TRBV5-4 and TRBJ1-5, the complete variable domain is ETGVTQSPTHLIKTRGQQVTLRCSSQSGHNTVSWYQQALGQGPQFIFQYYREEENGRGNFPPRFSGLQFPNYSSELNVNALELDDSALYLCASRAGTAGPQHFGDGTRLSIL.

Ten or more counts support this clonotype. The chain couples TRBV14 to TRBJ1-1; a weak D match, TRBD1 (5 bases). V was pared by 4 bases and J by 4 bases, with 13 bases between. Germline V gives CDR1 SGHDN, CDR2 FVKESK. The CDR3 is made up of 14 amino acids. CDR3 sequence (DNA): TGTGCCAGCAGCCTCTTGGTAGGGGTCACTGAAGCTTTCTTT. It specifies CASSLLVGVTEAFF.

This clonotype was seen at least ten times. This chain links TRBV12-3 or TRBV12-4 with TRBJ1-5, with TRBD1 matching over 11 bases. With V trimmed by 1 base and J by 2 bases, 4 bases remained unmatched. This CDR3 region has 17 residues. The CDR3 spells CASSLEPGQGGNQPQHF. The CDR3 bases are TGTGCCAGCAGTTTAGAACCGGGACAGGGGGGCAATCAGCCCCAGCATTTT.

This clonotype was observed many times. One end of the junction is discordant with germline, which a read error may explain. The chain employs TRBV5-4 and TRBJ2-1; D is possibly TRBD2 (6 bases). CDR3 size: 11 residues. Germline lookup yields CDR1 SGHNT and CDR2 YYREEE (reference sequence). The CDR3 region is CASSFGRDCLF. The DNA of the CDR3 is TGTGCCAGCAGCTTTGGGCGGGATTGTCTCTTC.

This clonotype appeared many times. The chain links TRBV3-1 to TRBJ1-6, with D unclear. This CDR3 region has 11 residues. V shed 3 bases and J shed 7 bases, with 1 base lying between them. Germline V gene data show CDR1 as LGHDT and CDR2 as YNNKEL (reference sequence). In nucleotides, the CDR3 is TGTGCCAGCAGCCAGAATTCACCCCTCCACTTT. Protein sequence: CASSQNSPLHF.

This clonotype was seen repeatedly, ten times or more. The chain has TRBV7-2 and TRBJ2-3; D not resolved. Deletions cut 1 base from V and 1 base from J, with 9 bases between. Looked up from germline, CDR1 is SGHTA and CDR2 is FQGNSA. The CDR3 totals 15 residues. The CDR3 sequence: CASSLDIIRTDTQYF. CDR3 DNA: TGTGCCAGCAGCTTAGATATTATCCGCACAGATACGCAGTATTTT.

This clonotype was observed a handful of times. This sequence joins TRBV2 and TRBJ2-1, with 10 bases that match TRBD2. J lost 1 base, V lost 1 base, and 4 bases had no gene match. Germline CDR1 and CDR2: SNHLY and FYNNEI. This CDR3 has 17 amino acids. CDR3 nucleotide sequence: TGTGCCAGCAGTGAAGGTATACTAGCGGGATCCTACAATGAGCAGTTCTTC. It translates to CASSEGILAGSYNEQFF.

In its sample, this clonotype was seen many times. The V call is TRBV6-5, the J call TRBJ2-5, with a possible D match to TRBD2 (6 bases). This CDR3 contains 15 residues. Germline loops: CDR1 MNHEY, CDR2 SVGAGI. V was pared by 6 bases and J by 1 base, with 15 bases between. DNA for the CDR3: TGTGCCAGCAGCAACCGGGGACTTCCCCAAGAGACCCAGTACTTC. This gives the protein CASSNRGLPQETQYF.